This TCR beta chain appears in the sequencing data of a study of CD8 T cells in ankylosing spondylitis. Quantitative barcoded 5'-RACE was used to prepare TCR beta libraries. TCRdb redid the calling of the 5' RACE reads with MiXCR, one entry per CDR3 protein. There are about 240,000 distinct CDR3 sequences in the sample; roughly a tenth occur only once, and 6.8% lies in the top ten. Germline assignment: CDR1 SGHTA and CDR2 FQGNSA. Unmatched junction bases numbered 9, after V lost 5 bases and J lost 8 bases. The CDR3 is 14 residues long. Details on this clonotype: What it binds is not known.

General study points: Apparently characteristic of ankylosing spondylitis blood was a TCR beta motif (eight highly homologous variants). Significantly higher representation of disease-linked clones was reported for matched ankylosing spondylitis synovial fluid. Some of the motif variants had earlier been found in reactive arthritis patients' fluid and blood.

This chain connects TRBV7-2 to TRBJ2-1; 7 nucleotides agree with TRBD2. The sample comprised blood, either unsorted or a sorted T cell fraction (not recorded which). The sequence derives from a male donor with ankylosing spondylitis or in good health (not recorded which). The CDR3 region has the DNA TGTGCCAGCAGCCCACTCGGGGGGAGCGATGAGCAGTTCTTC. Its protein product is CASSPLGGSDEQFF. Drawing the rest from reference TRBV7-2 and TRBJ2-1, the complete variable domain is GAGVSQSPSNKVTEKGKDVELRCDPISGHTALYWYRQSLGQGLEFLIYFQGNSAPDKSGLPSDRFSAERTGGSVSTLTIQRTQQEDSAVYLCASSPLGGSDEQFFGPGTRLTVL.